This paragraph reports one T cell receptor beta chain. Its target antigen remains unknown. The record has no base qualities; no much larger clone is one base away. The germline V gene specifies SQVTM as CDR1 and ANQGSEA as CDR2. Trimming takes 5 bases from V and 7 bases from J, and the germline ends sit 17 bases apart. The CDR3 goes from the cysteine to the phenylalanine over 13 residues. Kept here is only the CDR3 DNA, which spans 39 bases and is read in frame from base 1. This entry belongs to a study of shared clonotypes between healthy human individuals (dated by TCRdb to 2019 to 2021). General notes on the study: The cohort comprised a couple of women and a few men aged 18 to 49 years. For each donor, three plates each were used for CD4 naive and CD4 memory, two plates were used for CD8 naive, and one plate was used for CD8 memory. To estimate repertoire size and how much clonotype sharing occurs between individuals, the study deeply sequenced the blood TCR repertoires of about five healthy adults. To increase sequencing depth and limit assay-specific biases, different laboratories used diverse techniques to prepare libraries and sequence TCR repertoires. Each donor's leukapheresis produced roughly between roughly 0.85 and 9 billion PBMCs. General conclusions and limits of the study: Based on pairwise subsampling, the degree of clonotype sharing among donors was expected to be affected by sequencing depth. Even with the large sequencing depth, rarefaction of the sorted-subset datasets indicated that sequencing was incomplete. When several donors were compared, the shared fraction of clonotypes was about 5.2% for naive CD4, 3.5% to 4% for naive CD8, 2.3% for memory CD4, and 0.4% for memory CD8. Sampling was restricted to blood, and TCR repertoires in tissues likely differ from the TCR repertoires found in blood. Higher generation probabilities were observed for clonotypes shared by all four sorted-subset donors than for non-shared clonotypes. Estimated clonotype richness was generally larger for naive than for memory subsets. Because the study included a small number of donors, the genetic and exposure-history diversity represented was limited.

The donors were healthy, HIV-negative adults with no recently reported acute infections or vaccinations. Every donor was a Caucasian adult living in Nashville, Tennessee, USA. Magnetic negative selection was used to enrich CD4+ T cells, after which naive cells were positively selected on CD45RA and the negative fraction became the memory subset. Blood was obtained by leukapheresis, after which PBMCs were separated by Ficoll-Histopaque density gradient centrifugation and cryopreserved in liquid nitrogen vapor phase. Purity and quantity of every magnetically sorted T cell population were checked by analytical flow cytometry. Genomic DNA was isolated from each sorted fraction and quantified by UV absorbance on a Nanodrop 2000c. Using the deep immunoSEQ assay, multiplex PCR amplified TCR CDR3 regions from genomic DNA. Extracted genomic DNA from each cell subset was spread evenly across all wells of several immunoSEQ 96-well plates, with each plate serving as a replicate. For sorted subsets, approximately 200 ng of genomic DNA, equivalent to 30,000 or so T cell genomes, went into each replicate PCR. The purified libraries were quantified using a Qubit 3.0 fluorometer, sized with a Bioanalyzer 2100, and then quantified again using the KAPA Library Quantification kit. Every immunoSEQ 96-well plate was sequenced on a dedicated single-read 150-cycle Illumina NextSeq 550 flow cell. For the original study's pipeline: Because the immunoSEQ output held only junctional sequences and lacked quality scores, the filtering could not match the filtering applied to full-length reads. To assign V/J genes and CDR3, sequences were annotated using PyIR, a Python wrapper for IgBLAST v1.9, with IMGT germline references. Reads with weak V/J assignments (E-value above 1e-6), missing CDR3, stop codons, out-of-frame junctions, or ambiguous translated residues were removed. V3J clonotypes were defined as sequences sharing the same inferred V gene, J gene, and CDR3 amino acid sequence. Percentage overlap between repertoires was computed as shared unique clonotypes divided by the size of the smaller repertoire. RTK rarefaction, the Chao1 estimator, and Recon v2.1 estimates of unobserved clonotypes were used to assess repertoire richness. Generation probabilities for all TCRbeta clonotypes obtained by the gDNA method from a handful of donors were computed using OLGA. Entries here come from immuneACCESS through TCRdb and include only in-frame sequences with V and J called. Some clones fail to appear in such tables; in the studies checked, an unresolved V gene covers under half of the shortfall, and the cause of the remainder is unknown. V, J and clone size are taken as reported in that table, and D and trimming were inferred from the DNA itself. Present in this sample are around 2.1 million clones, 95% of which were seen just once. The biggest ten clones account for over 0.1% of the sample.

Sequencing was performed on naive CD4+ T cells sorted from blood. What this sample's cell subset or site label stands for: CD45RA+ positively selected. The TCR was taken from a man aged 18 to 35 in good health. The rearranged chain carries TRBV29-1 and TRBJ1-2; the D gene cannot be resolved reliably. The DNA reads TGCAGCGTTAGTGGCAGGATGGCTCGTGGCTACACCTTC. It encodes CSVSGRMARGYTF.